This is a list of T cell receptor beta chains from one sample in a study of T-cell reconstitution after alpha-beta-depleted transplantation in children. TCRdb redid the calling of the PCR reads with MiXCR, one entry per CDR3 protein. The table lists hundreds of thousands of distinct CDR3 sequences, around 16% of them singletons. Material: PBMCs from the stem cell graft donor, obtained from the stem cell graft. The receptors were gathered from a human donor who donated a stem cell graft to a child with acute lymphoblastic leukemia. Each CDR3 is given with its conserved first and last residue. The order of the fields is J gene, V gene, D gene, clone size, CDR3 DNA, CDR3 protein. A D gene is named only where the DNA matches it firmly. A clone size is listed for some rows: how often the clone was seen (once, few, many), or a class if it is expanded.

>TRBJ1-1|TRBV29-1|NA|NA
TGCAGCGTTGTAAGGGGTTTTAACACTGAAGCTTTCTTT
CSVVRGFNTEAFF
>TRBJ2-1|TRBV7-3|TRBD1|few
TGTGCCAGCAGCAAAAAGGGACAGGCCTACAATGAGCAGTTCTTC
CASSKKGQAYNEQFF
>TRBJ2-2|TRBV11-2|NA|NA
TGTGCCAGCAGCTTAAACGGGCGGACCGGGGAGCTGTTTTTT
CASSLNGRTGELFF
>TRBJ2-1|TRBV7-8|NA|NA
TGTGCCAGCAGCTTATATGATGTGGTGGCCTCCGGTGAGCAGTTCTTC
CASSLYDVVASGEQFF
>TRBJ2-5|TRBV29-1|TRBD2|NA
TGCAGCGAGCGGGACCACCAAGAGACCCAGTACTTC
CSERDHQETQYF
>TRBJ2-1|TRBV28|TRBD2|few
TGTGCCAGCATCGTAACTAGCGGGGCTTACAATGAGCAGTTCTTC
CASIVTSGAYNEQFF
>TRBJ1-1|TRBV19|NA|few
TGTGCCAGTAGTGTCATGGGGCCAGGCCTGCGCACTGAAGCTTTCTTT
CASSVMGPGLRTEAFF
>TRBJ1-2|TRBV7-9|NA|NA
TGTGCCAGCAGCTTAGATGGGTCGGCGGGCTGGGGCTATGGCTACACCTTC
CASSLDGSAGWGYGYTF
>TRBJ1-5|TRBV5-6|TRBD1|NA
TGTGCCAGCAGCTTCAGGGGGGATCAGCCCCAGCATTTT
CASSFRGDQPQHF
>TRBJ2-5|TRBV12-3/TRBV12-4|NA|NA
TGTGCCAGCAGTTTCGGACTGAAGGAGACCCAGTACTTC
CASSFGLKETQYF
>TRBJ1-1|TRBV5-1|NA|NA
TGCGCCAGCAGCTCAACTCCCCGACAGGACACTGAAGCTTTCTTT
CASSSTPRQDTEAFF
>TRBJ2-3|TRBV5-1|NA|NA
TGCGCCAGCAGCCTAGATTACCGGGACGCCAACACAGATACGCAGTATTTT
CASSLDYRDANTDTQYF
>TRBJ2-1|TRBV7-9|TRBD2|NA
TGTGCCAGCAGCTCTAGCGGGAGGGCCAATGAGCAGTTCTTC
CASSSSGRANEQFF
>TRBJ2-5|TRBV7-9|NA|few
TGTGCCAGCAGCCGAACATACGAAGAGACCCAGTACTTC
CASSRTYEETQYF
>TRBJ2-3|TRBV29-1|TRBD1|NA
TGCAGCGTTGAAGATCCGGGGACAGGGGGACCAGATACGCAGTATTTT
CSVEDPGTGGPDTQYF
>TRBJ1-2|TRBV4-1|NA|few
TGCGCCAGCAGCCAAGTCCCAGGCCTCTATGGCTACACCTTC
CASSQVPGLYGYTF
>TRBJ2-7|TRBV20-1|NA|NA
TGCAGTGCCCCGCCCCATGGGGGTCCGGGCGAGCAGTACTTC
CSAPPHGGPGEQYF
>TRBJ2-3|TRBV27|NA|few
TGTGCCAGCAGCCTGGGGGGCAGCTATAGCACAGATACGCAGTATTTT
CASSLGGSYSTDTQYF
>TRBJ1-1|TRBV20-1|NA|NA
TGCAGTGCTAGAGGGGGTAGGGTCACTGAAGCTTTCTTT
CSARGGRVTEAFF
>TRBJ2-1|TRBV15|TRBD2|NA
TGTGCCACCAGCAGAGAACTAGCGGGAGACCGTGAGCAGTTCTTC
CATSRELAGDREQFF
>TRBJ2-4|TRBV12-3/TRBV12-4|NA|few
TGTGCCAGCAGTTCCCAAAACATTCAGTACTTC
CASSSQNIQYF
>TRBJ2-5|TRBV10-3|TRBD2|NA
TGTGCCATCAGTGAGGCGGGAGGACCCAAAGGCCAAGAGACCCAGTACTTC
CAISEAGGPKGQETQYF
>TRBJ2-3|TRBV7-9|NA|NA
TGTGCCAGCAGCTTCGGGCAGGGGACCACAGATACGCAGTATTTT
CASSFGQGTTDTQYF
>TRBJ2-7|TRBV27|TRBD1|NA
TGTGCCAGCAGTTCTCTCACAGGGGTATTCTCCTACGAGCAGTACTTC
CASSSLTGVFSYEQYF
>TRBJ2-1|TRBV29-1|NA|NA
TGCAGCGTTGAAAGGGGGGAGCCATACAATGAGCAGTTCTTC
CSVERGEPYNEQFF
>TRBJ2-1|TRBV20-1|TRBD2|NA
TGCAGTGCCCTTCCGGCGGGAGAGGTTTACAATGAGCAGTTCTTC
CSALPAGEVYNEQFF
>TRBJ2-1|TRBV7-9|TRBD2|NA
TGTGCCAGCAGCTTAGCGGGCGGGAGTTATCATGAGCAGTTCTTC
CASSLAGGSYHEQFF
>TRBJ2-1|TRBV9|NA|few
TGTGCCAGCAGCGTAGGAGGGGGAGCGGCCAATGAGCAGTTCTTC
CASSVGGGAANEQFF
>TRBJ2-3|TRBV15|NA|NA
TGTGCCACCAGCAGAGGAGGACTTACTGATACGCAGTATTTT
CATSRGGLTDTQYF
>TRBJ2-1|TRBV27|TRBD1|few
TGTGCCAGCAGTTCATTACCGGGGACAGGGAGGGTAATGCAGCAGTTCTTC
CASSSLPGTGRVMQQFF
>TRBJ2-7|TRBV19|NA|NA
TGTGCCAGTAGTATGTCAGTAGTCTACGAGCAGTACTTC
CASSMSVVYEQYF
>TRBJ2-7|TRBV6-2/TRBV6-3|TRBD1|few
TGTGCCAGCATCTACCGGGACAGGGGAATTGGGTACGAGCAGTACTTC
CASIYRDRGIGYEQYF
>TRBJ1-2|TRBV7-8|TRBD1|NA
TGTGCCAGCAGCCCAATGACAGGGAACTATGGCTACACCTTC
CASSPMTGNYGYTF
>TRBJ2-1|TRBV10-3|NA|many
TGTGCCATCCGACCTGGACTAATCTACAATGAGCAGTTCTTC
CAIRPGLIYNEQFF
>TRBJ2-3|TRBV3-1|TRBD1|NA
TGTGCCAGCAGCCCCCTCCGGACAGGGACAGATACGCAGTATTTT
CASSPLRTGTDTQYF
>TRBJ2-7|TRBV20-1|NA|NA
TGCAGTGCTAGGGGGACGGCCCGCCACGAGCAGTACTTC
CSARGTARHEQYF
>TRBJ1-2|TRBV29-1|TRBD1|NA
TGCAGCGTGTTGACAGGGGACTATGGCTACACCTTC
CSVLTGDYGYTF
>TRBJ2-1|TRBV5-1|TRBD2|NA
TGCGCCAGCACCCCCGAAAGCGGGAGCGCGTGGAATGAGCAGTTCTTC
CASTPESGSAWNEQFF
>TRBJ2-2|TRBV3-1|NA|few
TGTGCCAGCAGCCAAGACGATCCTACCACCGGGGAGCTGTTTTTT
CASSQDDPTTGELFF
>TRBJ2-7|TRBV21-1|NA|few
TGTGCCAGCAGCAAATTCGGGATGCGGGTTGGGGCAGGGGGTTTCTCCTACGAGCAGTACTTC
CASSKFGMRVGAGGFSYEQYF
>TRBJ2-1|TRBV3-1|TRBD1|few
TGTGCCAGCATGGGGGACAGACCGGGTGAGCAGTTCTTC
CASMGDRPGEQFF
>TRBJ2-1|TRBV10-1|TRBD2|few
TGCGCCAGCAGTGGACTAGCGGGAGCTAGCTCCTACAATGAGCAGTTCTTC
CASSGLAGASSYNEQFF